This TCR beta chain was sequenced in a study of STAT3 mutations in large granular lymphocyte leukemia. Study-level information: Over half of T-LGLL patients had one or more immunosuppressive regimens.

A remark on this clone: Its antigen is unidentified.

Average productive template count per sample was about 40,773. Some clones are missing from TCRdb's copy, which holds only in-frame ones; the method was immunoSEQ multiplex PCR. The sample holds roughly 29,000 clones, 60% to 85% seen once. Study findings and constraints: In T-cell large granular lymphocyte leukemia, about half of patients showed multiple immunodominant subclonotypes. Some patients had dominant TCR clones larger than their STAT3 mutant burden. No sample exists from the first appearance of each clone.

Trimming left V 3 bases short and J 5 bases short, with 19 bases between. The CDR3 covers 15 residues. Germline V gene sequence: CDR1 GTSNPN, CDR2 SVGIG (reference sequence). Sequencing was carried out using peripheral blood mononuclear cells. The rearrangement links TRBV30 to TRBJ2-5; a possible D gene is TRBD2 (5 bases). The sequence was collected from a woman aged 50 to 65 with T-cell large granular lymphocyte leukemia. Some clones in this sample may be carry-over from other donors' samples. The CDR3 DNA reads as TGTGCCTGGAGCCGTGGACTTTCTTGGGTGGAGACCCAGTACTTC. It is translated as CAWSRGLSWVETQYF.